These 5 T cell receptor beta chains originate from one sample sequenced in a study of T-cell reconstitution after alpha-beta-depleted transplantation in children. TCRbeta library preparation incorporated unique molecular identifiers. MiXCR was run by TCRdb on the PCR reads, yielding one entry per CDR3 protein. The repertoire holds around 200,000 distinct CDR3 sequences, about 6.4% seen once, with roughly 3% in the top ten. Sequences were derived from PBMCs from the stem cell graft donor, sampled from the stem cell graft. These receptors were obtained from a human donor who donated a stem cell graft to a child with Wiskott-Aldrich syndrome.

At least ten counts were recorded for this clonotype. CDR3 region: CASSQTGSRDGYTF. As DNA, the CDR3 is TGTGCCAGCAGTCAAACAGGGAGTCGCGATGGCTACACCTTC. The gene calls are TRBV7-2 and TRBJ1-2; perhaps TRBD1 as D (6 bases). CDR3 length: 14 amino acids. The germline V and J ends were trimmed by 6 bases and 6 bases, with 17 bases remaining between them. CDR1 is SGHTA and CDR2 is FQGNSA in the germline V gene.

This clonotype was seen at least ten times. For the CDR3, the DNA is TGTGCCACCAGTGATCCTATCAGGACAGGGCCTTACAATGAGCAGTTCTTC. It translates to CATSDPIRTGPYNEQFF. V usage is TRBV24-1 and J usage is TRBJ2-1; 8 bases map to TRBD1. Germline V CDR1 and CDR2: KGHDR, SFDVKD. Trimming at V came to 3 bases and at J to 4 bases, leaving 10 bases not matched to a gene. The CDR3 covers 17 residues.

The table lists this clonotype with many counts. The chain combines TRBV30 with TRBJ1-3, with D maybe TRBD1 (5 bases). V was shortened by 1 base and J by 0 bases, with 10 bases between the two germline ends. Germline loops: CDR1 GTSNPN, CDR2 SVGIG (reference sequence). The CDR3 runs to 15 residues. Here the CDR3 reads CAWSGNRPSGNTIYF. In DNA form, the CDR3 reads TGTGCCTGGAGTGGTAACAGGCCCTCTGGAAACACCATATATTTT.

At least ten counts were recorded for this clonotype. This chain links TRBV27 with TRBJ2-5; the match to TRBD2 covers 9 bases. The CDR3 is made up of 15 amino acids. Germline-derived CDR1 and CDR2 are MNHEY and SMNVEV (reference sequence). J lost 2 bases, V lost 2 bases, and 3 bases had no gene match. The CDR3 region is CASSLRRGGQETQYF. DNA of the CDR3: TGTGCCAGCAGTTTAAGGCGGGGGGGACAAGAGACCCAGTACTTC.

This clonotype was observed many times. The rearrangement uses TRBV5-1 and TRBJ2-3; D may correspond to TRBD1 or TRBD2 (5 bases each). Deletions cut 0 bases from V and 10 bases from J, with 9 bases between. Germline V gene data show CDR1 as SGHRS and CDR2 as YFSETQ. The CDR3 spans 12 residues. CDR3 region: CASSLEGTSQYF. The CDR3 region has the DNA TGCGCCAGCAGCTTGGAGGGGACGTCGCAGTATTTT.